Following are 10 T cell receptor beta chains from one sample sequenced in a study of T cell responses to AZD1222 COVID-19 vaccine. Some clones are missing from TCRdb's copy, which holds only in-frame ones; the method was immunoSEQ multiplex PCR. The table records 130,000 or so clones, more than 70% of them present only once. The sequenced sample was peripheral blood, obtained on day 0 of AZD1222 vaccination. The receptors here all came from an adult in good health.

The chain carries TRBV11-3 and TRBJ2-1, with no clear D. The germline V gene encodes CDR1 SGHNT and CDR2 YENEEA. The length of the CDR3 is 14 residues. Deletions cut 5 bases from V and 1 base from J, with 9 bases between. CDR3 nucleotides: TGTGCCAGCAGCGAATATAAATCCTACAATGAGCAGTTCTTC. Its protein product is CASSEYKSYNEQFF.

V and J are TRBV12-3 or TRBV12-4 and TRBJ2-7; D unclear. Trimming shortened V by 3 bases and J by 6 bases, and 12 bases separated the two germline ends. There are 13 residues in the CDR3. The CDR3 spells CASSLSFPLEQYF. The CDR3 DNA is TGTGCCAGCAGTTTGTCGTTTCCCCTCGAGCAGTACTTC.

The rearrangement uses TRBV5-4 and TRBJ1-2, with TRBD1 identical over 9 bases. Germline CDR1 and CDR2: SGHNT and YYREEE (reference sequence). This CDR3 is 14 amino acids long. Trimming cost V 4 bases and J 7 bases; bases outside gene matches: 8. The CDR3 bases are TGTGCCAGCAGCCGTACACAGGGGGCAGGTGGCTACACCTTC. Its protein is CASSRTQGAGGYTF.

This rearrangement joins TRBV12-3 or TRBV12-4 to TRBJ2-3; D not resolved. CDR3 length equals 12 residues. Between the trimmed V and J ends, which lost 6 bases and 0 bases, there was a span of 4 bases. CDR3 bases: TGTGCCAGCAGACAGAGCACAGATACGCAGTATTTT. Translated, it gives CASRQSTDTQYF.

This clone was seen a single time. This sequence joins TRBV9 and TRBJ1-1; D is ambiguous. The germline gives CDR1 SGDLS, CDR2 YYNGEE. CDR3 length equals 13 residues. V was cut by 4 bases and J by 6 bases, with 13 bases left in between. CDR3 nucleotides: TGTGCCAGCAGCCCCATGGACGGGGCTGAAGCTTTCTTT. This encodes CASSPMDGAEAFF.

This clone has only a few counts. Other DNA sequences in this specimen translate into the identical CDR3. V is TRBV11-2 and J is TRBJ1-6; D gene uncertain. Trimming left V 3 bases short and J 7 bases short, with 4 bases between. Per the germline V gene, CDR1 is SGHAT and CDR2 is FQNNGV. The CDR3 sequence is 12 residues long. The CDR3 nucleotides are TGTGCCAGCAGCTTCAACAATTCACCCCTCCACTTT. Translation: CASSFNNSPLHF.

This clone was found a few times. The J gene is TRBJ2-1, the V gene TRBV6-5, with D perhaps matching TRBD1 (5 bases). The CDR3 is made up of 13 amino acids. The germline gives CDR1 MNHEY, CDR2 SVGAGI. V was clipped by 10 bases and J by 0 bases, with 10 bases between them. CDR3 protein: CAISRDSYNEQFF. The DNA of the CDR3 is TGTGCCATTAGCAGGGACTCCTACAATGAGCAGTTCTTC.

This chain links TRBV19 with TRBJ1-3; no clear D gene. Germline CDR1 and CDR2: LNHDA and SQIVND (reference sequence). The CDR3 covers 12 residues. V was pared by 3 bases and J by 4 bases, with 4 bases between. CDR3 protein: CASSMSGNTIYF. The CDR3 coding sequence is TGTGCCAGTAGTATGAGCGGAAACACCATATATTTT.

The chain links TRBV5-4 to TRBJ2-5, with no clear D. Trimming stripped 0 bases from V and 10 bases from J, with 7 bases between. CDR3 length: 11 residues. Germline loops: CDR1 SGHNT, CDR2 YYREEE (reference sequence). CDR3 sequence reads: CASSLGTLQYF. The CDR3 DNA is TGTGCCAGCAGCTTGGGGACGCTCCAGTACTTC.

The genes are TRBV7-8 and TRBJ2-1; D unclear. V was pared by 4 bases and J by 4 bases, with 17 bases between. This CDR3 region has 16 residues. The germline V gene has CDR1 SGHVS and CDR2 FQNEAQ. This CDR3 is CASSSSPNPKYNEQFF. CDR3 in DNA: TGTGCCAGCAGCTCCTCGCCTAACCCTAAATACAATGAGCAGTTCTTC.